These 3 T cell receptor beta chains were sequenced from one sample in a study of identical twins listed by TCRdb under 2016. Library prep was done by 5' RACE. The reads were generated on an Illumina HiSeq 2000. TCRdb reanalyzed the raw reads on its own, using fastp at Q25 for trimming and MiXCR for clone calling, and kept in-frame beta chains. CDR3 protein duplicates are merged, each entry listing the most common genes and DNA. The sample data list some 500,000 distinct CDR3 sequences, and 9% to 10% of these were observed just once. The top ten constitute roughly 3% of the sample. This sample also belongs to another study, concerning yellow fever vaccine responses in identical twins.

Sequenced sample: PBMCs. These receptors all come from a woman aged 18-30 years in good health.

This clonotype was detected many times. The V call is TRBV3-1, the J call TRBJ1-5; no firm D call. From germline, CDR1 is LGHDT and CDR2 YNNKEL (reference sequence). Trimming shortened V by 2 bases and J by 6 bases, and 8 bases separated the two germline ends. The CDR3 consists of 13 residues. This CDR3 reads CASSQRFVQPQHF. In DNA form, the CDR3 reads TGTGCCAGCAGCCAAAGGTTTGTTCAGCCCCAGCATTTT.

Ten or more counts support this clonotype. The V call is TRBV27, the J call TRBJ2-3, with 8 bases fitting TRBD2. CDR3 length: 16 amino acids. Trimming cost V 3 bases and J 0 bases; bases outside gene matches: 5. CDR1 is MNHEY and CDR2 is SMNVEV in the germline V gene (reference sequence). CDR3 sequence reads: CASSFSLAASTDTQYF. The CDR3 DNA follows: TGTGCCAGCAGTTTCTCACTAGCGGCTAGCACAGATACGCAGTATTTT.

The table lists this clonotype with many counts. This chain joins TRBV28 and TRBJ1-6, with a tentative D call TRBD1 (6 bases). Germline V gene lookup returns CDR1 MDHEN and CDR2 SYDVKM. Trimming removed 9 bases at V and 5 bases at J, with 17 bases between. There are 15 residues in the CDR3. The CDR3, as DNA: TGTGCCAGTCTTTCCCCAGGGGCCCATAATTCACCCCTCCACTTT. Its translation: CASLSPGAHNSPLHF.